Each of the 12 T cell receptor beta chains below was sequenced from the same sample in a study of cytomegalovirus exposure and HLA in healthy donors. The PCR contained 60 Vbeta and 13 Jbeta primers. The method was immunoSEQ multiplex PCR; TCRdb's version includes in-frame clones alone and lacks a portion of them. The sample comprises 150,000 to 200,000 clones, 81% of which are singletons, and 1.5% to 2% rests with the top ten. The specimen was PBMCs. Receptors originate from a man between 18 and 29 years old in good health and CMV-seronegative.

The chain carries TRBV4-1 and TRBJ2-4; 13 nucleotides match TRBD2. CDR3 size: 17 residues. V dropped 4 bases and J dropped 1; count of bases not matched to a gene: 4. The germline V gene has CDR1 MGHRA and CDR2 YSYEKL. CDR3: CASSPTSGRLAKNIQYF. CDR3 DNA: TGCGCCAGCAGCCCGACTAGCGGGAGGTTGGCCAAAAACATTCAGTACTTC.

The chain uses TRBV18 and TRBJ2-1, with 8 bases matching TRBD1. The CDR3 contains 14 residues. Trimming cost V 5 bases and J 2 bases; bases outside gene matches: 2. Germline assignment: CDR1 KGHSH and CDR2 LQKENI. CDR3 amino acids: CASSKDRAYNEQFF. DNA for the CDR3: TGTGCCAGCTCAAAGGACAGGGCCTACAATGAGCAGTTCTTC.

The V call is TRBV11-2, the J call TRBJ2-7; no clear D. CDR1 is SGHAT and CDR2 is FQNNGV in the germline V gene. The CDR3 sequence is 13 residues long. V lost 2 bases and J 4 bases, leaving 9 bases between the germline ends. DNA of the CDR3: TGTGCCAGCAGCTTACCCGGTTCTTACGAGCAGTACTTC. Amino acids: CASSLPGSYEQYF. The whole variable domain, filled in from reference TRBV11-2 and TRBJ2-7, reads EAGVAQSPRYKIIEKRQSVAFWCNPISGHATLYWYQQILGQGPKLLIQFQNNGVVDDSQLPKDRFSAERLKGVDSTLKIQPAKLEDSAVYLCASSLPGSYEQYFGPGTRLTVT.

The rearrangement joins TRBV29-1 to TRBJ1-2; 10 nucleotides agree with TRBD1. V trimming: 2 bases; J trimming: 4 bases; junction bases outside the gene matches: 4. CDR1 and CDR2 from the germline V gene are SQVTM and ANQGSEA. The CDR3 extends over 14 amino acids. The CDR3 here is CSVERTGGVYGYTF. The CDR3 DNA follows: TGCAGCGTTGAAAGGACAGGGGGAGTCTATGGCTACACCTTC.

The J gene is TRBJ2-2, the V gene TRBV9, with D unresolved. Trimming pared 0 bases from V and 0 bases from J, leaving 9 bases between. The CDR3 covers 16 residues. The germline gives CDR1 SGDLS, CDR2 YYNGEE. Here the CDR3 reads CASSVDLGTNTGELFF. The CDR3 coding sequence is TGTGCCAGCAGCGTAGACCTCGGTACGAACACCGGGGAGCTGTTTTTT. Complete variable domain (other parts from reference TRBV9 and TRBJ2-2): DSGVTQTPKHLITATGQRVTLRCSPRSGDLSVYWYQQSLDQGLQFLIQYYNGEERAKGNILERFSAQQFPDLHSELNLSSLELGDSALYFCASSVDLGTNTGELFFGEGSRLTVL.

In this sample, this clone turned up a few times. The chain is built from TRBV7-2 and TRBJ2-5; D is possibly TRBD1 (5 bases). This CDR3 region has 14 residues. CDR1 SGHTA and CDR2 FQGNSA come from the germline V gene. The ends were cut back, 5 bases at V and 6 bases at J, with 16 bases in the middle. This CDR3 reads CASSPGQGEKTQYF. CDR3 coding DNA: TGTGCCAGCAGCCCCGGCCAGGGTGAAAAGACCCAGTACTTC.

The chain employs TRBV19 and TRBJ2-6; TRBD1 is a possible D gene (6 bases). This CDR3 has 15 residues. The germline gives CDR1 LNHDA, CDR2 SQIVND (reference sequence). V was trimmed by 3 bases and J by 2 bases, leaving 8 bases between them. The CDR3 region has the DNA TGTGCCAGTAGTATGAGACAGGCTGGGGCCAACGTCCTGACTTTC. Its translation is CASSMRQAGANVLTF. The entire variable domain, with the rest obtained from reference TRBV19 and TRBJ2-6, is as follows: DGGITQSPKYLFRKEGQNVTLSCEQNLNHDAMYWYRQDPGQGLRLIYYSQIVNDFQKGDIAEGYSVSREKKESFPLTVTSAQKNPTAFYLCASSMRQAGANVLTFGAGSRLTVL.

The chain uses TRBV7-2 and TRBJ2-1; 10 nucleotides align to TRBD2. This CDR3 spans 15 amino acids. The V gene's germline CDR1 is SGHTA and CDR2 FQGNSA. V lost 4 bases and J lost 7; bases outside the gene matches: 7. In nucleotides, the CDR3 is TGTGCCAGCAGCTGGCTAGCGGGAGTGAATAATGAGCAGTTCTTC. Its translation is CASSWLAGVNNEQFF.

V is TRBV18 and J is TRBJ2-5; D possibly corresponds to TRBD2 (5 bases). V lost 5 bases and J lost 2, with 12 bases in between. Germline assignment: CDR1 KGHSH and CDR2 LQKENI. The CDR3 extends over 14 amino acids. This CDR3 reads CASSAAGNQETQYF. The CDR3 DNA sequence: TGTGCCAGCTCAGCGGCCGGGAATCAAGAGACCCAGTACTTC.

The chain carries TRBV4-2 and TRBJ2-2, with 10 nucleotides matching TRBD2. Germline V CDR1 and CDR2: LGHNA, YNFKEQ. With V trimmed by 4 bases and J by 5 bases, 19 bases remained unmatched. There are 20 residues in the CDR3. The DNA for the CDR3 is TGTGCCAGCAGCCGGGGAGACGAAGGTAGCGGGAGGCTAGAGACCGGGGAGCTGTTTTTT. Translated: CASSRGDEGSGRLETGELFF.

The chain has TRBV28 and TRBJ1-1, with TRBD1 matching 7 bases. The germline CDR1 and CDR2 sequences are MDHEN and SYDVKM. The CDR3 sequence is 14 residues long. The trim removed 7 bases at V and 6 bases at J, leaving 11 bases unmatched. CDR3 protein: CASIVIGGLSEAFF. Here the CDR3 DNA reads TGTGCCAGCATTGTGATAGGGGGCTTATCTGAAGCTTTCTTT.

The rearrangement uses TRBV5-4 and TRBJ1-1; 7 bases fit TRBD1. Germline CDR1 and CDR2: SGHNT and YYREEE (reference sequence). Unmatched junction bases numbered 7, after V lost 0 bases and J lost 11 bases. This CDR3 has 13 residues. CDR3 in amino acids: CASSLERGGYAFF. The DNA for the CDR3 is TGTGCCAGCAGCTTGGAGAGAGGGGGCTATGCTTTCTTT.